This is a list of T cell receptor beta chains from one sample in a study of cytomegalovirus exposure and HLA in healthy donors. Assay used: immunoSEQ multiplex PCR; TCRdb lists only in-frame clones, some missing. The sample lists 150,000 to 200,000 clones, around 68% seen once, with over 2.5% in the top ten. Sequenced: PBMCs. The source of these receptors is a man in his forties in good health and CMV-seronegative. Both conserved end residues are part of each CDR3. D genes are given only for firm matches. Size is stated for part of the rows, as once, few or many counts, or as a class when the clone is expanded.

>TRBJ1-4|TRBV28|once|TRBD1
TGTGCCAGCAGCTCTGACAGGGGTACTAATGAAAAACTGTTTTTT
CASSSDRGTNEKLFF
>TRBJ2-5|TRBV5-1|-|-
TGCGCCAGCAGCAGTACTAGTCAGGAGACCCAGTACTTC
CASSSTSQETQYF
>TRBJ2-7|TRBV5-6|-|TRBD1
TGTGCCAGCAGCTTCGAGGACAGGGCTTCCTACGAGCAGTACTTC
CASSFEDRASYEQYF
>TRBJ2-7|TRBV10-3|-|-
TGTGCCATCAGTGAAGGGACTTGGTCGGCCGAGCAGTACTTC
CAISEGTWSAEQYF
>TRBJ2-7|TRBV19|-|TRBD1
TGTGCCAGTAGTAGAGAGGACAGGGAAGGCGAGCAGTACTTC
CASSREDREGEQYF
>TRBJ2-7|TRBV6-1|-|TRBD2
TGTGCCAGCAGTGCGCGGACTAGCGGGGGAGCCGAGCAGTACTTC
CASSARTSGGAEQYF
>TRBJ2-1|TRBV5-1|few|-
TGCGCCAGCAGCCCGGAAACAGGCAGGCAGTTCTTC
CASSPETGRQFF
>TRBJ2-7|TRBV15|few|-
TGTGCCACCAGCAGAGGCGGACTCTACTCGAGCTCCTACGAGCAGTACTTC
CATSRGGLYSSSYEQYF
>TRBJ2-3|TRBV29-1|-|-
TGCAGCGTTGATTTAGGGGAGGAGGATACGCAGTATTTT
CSVDLGEEDTQYF
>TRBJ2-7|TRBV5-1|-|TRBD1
TGCGCCAGCAGCTTGGCCTACGAGGGGGCATACGAGCAGTACTTC
CASSLAYEGAYEQYF
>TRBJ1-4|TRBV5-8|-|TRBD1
TGTGCCAGCAGCGTTACCGAGGGGGCTGGTGAAAAACTGTTTTTT
CASSVTEGAGEKLFF
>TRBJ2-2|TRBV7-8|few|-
TGTGCCAGCAGCTCGGACAGTAACACCGGGGAGCTGTTTTTT
CASSSDSNTGELFF
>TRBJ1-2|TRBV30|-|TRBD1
TGTGCCTGGACCTTGACAGGGGGCTATGGCTACACCTTC
CAWTLTGGYGYTF
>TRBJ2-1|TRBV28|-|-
TGTGCCAGCGAAAGTTTGCGGTCAGGGGGGAGTGAGCAGTTCTTC
CASESLRSGGSEQFF
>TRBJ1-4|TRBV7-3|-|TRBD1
TGTGCCAGCAGCCGACAGGGGGGAGAAAAACTGTTTTTT
CASSRQGGEKLFF
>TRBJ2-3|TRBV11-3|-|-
TGTGCCAGCAGCTTAGGATGGTCTCAGGGTAGCACAGATACGCAGTATTTT
CASSLGWSQGSTDTQYF
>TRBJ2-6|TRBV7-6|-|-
TGTGCCAGCAGCCCACGCCGGACAGCTGGGGCCAACGTCCTGACTTTC
CASSPRRTAGANVLTF
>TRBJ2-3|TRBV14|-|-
TGTGCCAGCAGCCAAAATAGCAGAGATACGCAGTATTTT
CASSQNSRDTQYF
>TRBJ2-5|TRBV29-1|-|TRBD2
TGCAGCGTTGACACGCCGGGAGGAGGATACCAAGAGACCCAGTACTTC
CSVDTPGGGYQETQYF
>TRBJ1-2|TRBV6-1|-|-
TGTGCCAGCAGTGAAGTGCTACAGCCCAACTATGGCTACACCTTC
CASSEVLQPNYGYTF
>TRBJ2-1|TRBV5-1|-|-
TGCGCCAGCAGCAGCGGGCTACTCTCCTACAATGAGCAGTTCTTC
CASSSGLLSYNEQFF
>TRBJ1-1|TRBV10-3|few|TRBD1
TGTGCCATCAGTGAAAGGGACCAGGGGGTGGGAGCTTTCTTT
CAISERDQGVGAFF
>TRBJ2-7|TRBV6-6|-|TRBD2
TGTGCCAGTTTACTAGCGGACTCCTACGAGCAGTACTTC
CASLLADSYEQYF
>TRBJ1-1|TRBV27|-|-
TGTGCCAGCAGTTTAATCGGGTCCACTGAAGCTTTCTTT
CASSLIGSTEAFF
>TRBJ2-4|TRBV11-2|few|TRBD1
TGTGCCAGCAGCTCACTCACGGACAGGGTAAACATTCAGTACTTC
CASSSLTDRVNIQYF
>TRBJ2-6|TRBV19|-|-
TGTGCCAGTAGTATAGTTCTCCAGGGGTTTGGGGCCAACGTCCTGACTTTC
CASSIVLQGFGANVLTF
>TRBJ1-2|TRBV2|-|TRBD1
TGTGCCAGCACCCCAGGACAGGGGGCGGGTGGCTACACCTTC
CASTPGQGAGGYTF
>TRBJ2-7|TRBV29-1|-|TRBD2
TGCAGTACTGGGGGGGTAGCGGGAGCCCCCGAGCAGTACTTC
CSTGGVAGAPEQYF
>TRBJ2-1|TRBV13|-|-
TGTGCCAGCAGCTTGCAGGGGCAGGTAGGTCCCTACAATGAGCAGTTCTTC
CASSLQGQVGPYNEQFF
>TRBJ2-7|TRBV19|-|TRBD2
TGTGCCAGTAGCTGGACTAGCGGGAGCTACGAGCAGTACTTC
CASSWTSGSYEQYF
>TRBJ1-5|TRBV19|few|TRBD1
TGTGCCAGTAGTATCCTCAGGGGGTCGGATCAGCCCCAGCATTTT
CASSILRGSDQPQHF
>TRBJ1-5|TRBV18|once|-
TGTGCCAGCTCACCGGGAGCTAGCAATCAGCCCCAGCATTTT
CASSPGASNQPQHF
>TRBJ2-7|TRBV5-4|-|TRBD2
TGTGCCAGCACGGGGCTGGGGGGGGAGTACGAGCAGTACTTC
CASTGLGGEYEQYF
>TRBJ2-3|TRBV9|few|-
TGTGCCAGCAGCGAGCCCCGGCAGGGGGGAAGCACAGATACGCAGTATTTT
CASSEPRQGGSTDTQYF
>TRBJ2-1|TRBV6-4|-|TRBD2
TGTGCCAGCCGGGGGGGCCCCCACAATGAGCAGTTCTTC
CASRGGPHNEQFF
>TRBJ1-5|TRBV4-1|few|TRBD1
TGCGCCAGCAGCCAAGACAGGGGGCGCAGTCAGCCCCAGCATTTT
CASSQDRGRSQPQHF
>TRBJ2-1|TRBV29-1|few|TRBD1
TGCAGCTCGGGGACAGGGGGTAGCTCCTACAATGAGCAGTTCTTC
CSSGTGGSSYNEQFF
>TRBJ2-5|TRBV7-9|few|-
TGTGCCAGCAGCGGAGGGGCCCAAGAGACCCAGTACTTC
CASSGGAQETQYF
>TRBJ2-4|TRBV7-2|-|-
TGTGCCAGCAGCCCAAGAGGGGGGGCTATAACCAAAAACATTCAGTACTTC
CASSPRGGAITKNIQYF
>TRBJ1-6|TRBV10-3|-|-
TGTGCCATCAGTGAGGACAGTAGCTCCTATAATTCACCCCTCCACTTT
CAISEDSSSYNSPLHF
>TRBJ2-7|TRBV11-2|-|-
TGTGCCAGCAGCTTGGGGGCAGCCTACGAGCAGTACTTC
CASSLGAAYEQYF
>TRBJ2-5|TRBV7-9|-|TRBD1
TGTGCCAGCAGCGAAAAAGGGGGCAGCGGAGAGACCCAGTACTTC
CASSEKGGSGETQYF
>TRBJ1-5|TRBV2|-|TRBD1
TGTGCCAGCAGTGGAACAGGGGCCCAATTTAGCAATCAGCCCCAGCATTTT
CASSGTGAQFSNQPQHF
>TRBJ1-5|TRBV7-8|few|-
TGTGCCAGCAGCTTAGGGGGCCGGGTACGCAATCAGCCCCAGCATTTT
CASSLGGRVRNQPQHF
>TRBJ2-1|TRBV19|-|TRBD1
TGTGCCAGTAGTATCCGGGACAGGGAGTACAATGAGCAGTTCTTC
CASSIRDREYNEQFF
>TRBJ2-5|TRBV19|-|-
TGTGCCAGTAGTATAGACCCACGGGGGAGACGGGGCCAAGAGACCCAGTACTTC
CASSIDPRGRRGQETQYF
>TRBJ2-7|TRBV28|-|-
TGTGCCAGCAGTCCCGGACTGGGTTTGGGGACCTACGAGCAGTACTTC
CASSPGLGLGTYEQYF
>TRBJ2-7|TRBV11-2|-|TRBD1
TGTGCCAGCAGCTCCGGACAGGGGTCCTACGAGCAGTACTTC
CASSSGQGSYEQYF
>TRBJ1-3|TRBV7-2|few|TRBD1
TGTGCCAGCAGCCCCAGACAGGGGGGGAATGGAAACACCATATATTTT
CASSPRQGGNGNTIYF
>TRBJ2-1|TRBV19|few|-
TGTGCCAGTAGTATTGGGCAGGGCAATGAGCAGTTCTTC
CASSIGQGNEQFF
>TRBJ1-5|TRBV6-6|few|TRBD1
TGTGCCAGCAGGATTGGACAGGGGGTTCAGCCCCAGCATTTT
CASRIGQGVQPQHF
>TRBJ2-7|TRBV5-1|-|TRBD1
TGCGCCAGCAGCGCCGCCGGGACAGGGGCCTACGAGCAGTACTTC
CASSAAGTGAYEQYF
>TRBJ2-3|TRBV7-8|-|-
TGTGCCAGCAGCCCCGGTCAAGATACGCAGTATTTT
CASSPGQDTQYF
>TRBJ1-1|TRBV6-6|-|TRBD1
TGTGCCAGCAGTCCCGGGACAGGGGACCCGAACACTGAAGCTTTCTTT
CASSPGTGDPNTEAFF
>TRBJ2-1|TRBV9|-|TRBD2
TGTGCCAGCAGCGTAGCTAGCGGGACCCTCTCCTACAATGAGCAGTTCTTC
CASSVASGTLSYNEQFF
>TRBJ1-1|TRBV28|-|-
TGTGCCAGCAGTTTATATAACAAGAACACTGAAGCTTTCTTT
CASSLYNKNTEAFF
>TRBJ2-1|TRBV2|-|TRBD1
TGTGCCAGCAGGGGACAGTACAATGAGCAGTTCTTC
CASRGQYNEQFF
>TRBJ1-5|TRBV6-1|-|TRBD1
TGTGCCAGCAGCCATCAGCAGGGGGATCAGCCCCAGCATTTT
CASSHQQGDQPQHF
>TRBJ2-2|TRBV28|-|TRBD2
TGTGCCAGCAGCCCACTGGGACTAGCGGATGAGAGGTCCGGGGAGCTGTTTTTT
CASSPLGLADERSGELFF